These 2 T cell receptor beta chains were all obtained from the same sample, sequenced in a study of cytomegalovirus exposure and HLA in healthy donors. Profiled with immunoSEQ multiplex PCR; TCRdb holds only in-frame clones, not every one. The sample holds tens of thousands of clones; around 96% are singletons and the top ten take 0.9% to 1%. Sequences were obtained from PBMCs. The source of these receptors is a man aged 18 to 35 in good health and CMV-seronegative.

The chain uses TRBV5-1 and TRBJ1-5; tentative D call: TRBD1 (6 bases). Germline V lookup: CDR1 SGHRS, CDR2 YFSETQ. The CDR3 covers 13 residues. The V gene lost 4 bases and the J gene lost 4 bases, with 9 bases spanning the gap. The CDR3 spells CASSPDSNQPQHF. CDR3 sequence (DNA): TGCGCCAGCAGCCCGGACAGTAATCAGCCCCAGCATTTT.

The chain has TRBV6-1 and TRBJ2-7; 8 nucleotides align to TRBD2. Germline V CDR1 and CDR2: MNHNS, SASEGT. Trimming at V came to 3 bases and at J to 0 bases, leaving 10 bases not matched to a gene. The CDR3 covers 17 residues. In DNA form, the CDR3 reads TGTGCCAGCAGTGAGTATATTAGCGGGATGAGCTCCTACGAGCAGTACTTC. It encodes CASSEYISGMSSYEQYF.